These 15 T cell receptor beta chains came from one sample sequenced in a study of OX40 agonist ivuxolimab in advanced cancers. The table came from immunoSEQ multiplex PCR; TCRdb's copy has only in-frame clones and leaves some out. The data contain more than 100,000 clones, 90% of them seen just once; the ten biggest clones take up around 1%. This material consisted of CD4+ or CD8+ T cells sorted from blood, taken in a trial of the OX40 agonist ivuxolimab. These receptors were collected from an adult with an advanced solid tumor such as melanoma, head and neck, liver or kidney cancer.

The V gene is TRBV5-1, the J gene TRBJ1-1; a weak D match, TRBD1 (6 bases). CDR3 size: 14 residues. The germline V and J ends were trimmed by 5 bases and 5 bases, with 16 bases remaining between them. Germline values: CDR1 SGHRS, CDR2 YFSETQ. Written as DNA, the CDR3 is TGCGCCAGCAGAACGGACAGACTGAGTACTGAAGCTTTCTTT. It translates to CASRTDRLSTEAFF.

The chain joins TRBV7-3 to TRBJ2-3, with TRBD2 matching over 16 bases. The trim removed 5 bases at V and 4 bases at J, leaving 3 bases unmatched. Germline V gives CDR1 SGHTA, CDR2 FQGTGA. The CDR3 loop spans 16 amino acids. The CDR3 region is CASSPGTSGRADTQYF. The CDR3 DNA sequence: TGTGCCAGCAGCCCGGGGACTAGCGGGAGGGCAGATACGCAGTATTTT.

The chain couples TRBV5-1 to TRBJ2-1; no reliable D call. V was cut by 0 bases and J by 4 bases, with 11 bases left in between. Germline CDR1 is SGHRS and CDR2 is YFSETQ. CDR3 length: 15 amino acids. This chain's CDR3 is CASSLEAALYNEQFF. CDR3 sequence (DNA): TGCGCCAGCAGCTTGGAGGCGGCACTATACAATGAGCAGTTCTTC.

This rearrangement joins TRBV4-3 to TRBJ2-3; weak D call: TRBD1 (6 bases). Germline V lookup: CDR1 LGHNA, CDR2 YSLEER. Trimming removed 2 bases from V and 3 bases from J, with 9 bases in between. The CDR3 is 14 amino acids. CDR3 residues: CASSQNQGTDTQYF. CDR3 nucleotides: TGCGCCAGCAGCCAAAACCAGGGGACAGATACGCAGTATTTT.

The J gene is TRBJ2-4, the V gene TRBV11-2; 12 nucleotides agree with TRBD2. This CDR3 spans 19 amino acids. The germline V gene encodes CDR1 SGHAT and CDR2 FQNNGV. V shed 5 bases and J 0 bases; nucleotides not matched to a gene: 11. Written as DNA, the CDR3 is TGTGCCAGCAGCCCGACATGGACTAGCGGGGACCTAGCCAAAAACATTCAGTACTTC. Protein: CASSPTWTSGDLAKNIQYF.

The genes are TRBV11-2 and TRBJ2-7; 9 nucleotides align to TRBD2. This CDR3 comprises 16 residues. V dropped 2 bases and J dropped 2; count of bases not matched to a gene: 7. The germline V gene has CDR1 SGHAT and CDR2 FQNNGV. As DNA, the CDR3 is TGTGCCAGCAGCTTAAGAGCGGCTAGCGGGACCTACGAGCAGTACTTC. Its protein product is CASSLRAASGTYEQYF. Using reference TRBV11-2 and TRBJ2-7 for the parts outside the CDR3, the full variable domain is EAGVAQSPRYKIIEKRQSVAFWCNPISGHATLYWYQQILGQGPKLLIQFQNNGVVDDSQLPKDRFSAERLKGVDSTLKIQPAKLEDSAVYLCASSLRAASGTYEQYFGPGTRLTVT.

This chain connects TRBV27 to TRBJ1-1, with D possibly matching TRBD1 (5 bases). V was trimmed by 6 bases and J by 0 bases, leaving 11 bases between them. Looked up from germline, CDR1 is MNHEY and CDR2 is SMNVEV (reference sequence). This CDR3 is built from 14 residues. CDR3 nucleotide sequence: TGTGCCAGCAGAGCAGACAGACTGAACACTGAAGCTTTCTTT. Translated, it gives CASRADRLNTEAFF.

This clone showed up just once. The chain uses TRBV9 and TRBJ1-1, with D possibly TRBD1 on 6 matching bases. CDR1 and CDR2 from the germline V gene are SGDLS and YYNGEE. V lost 0 bases and J lost 5, with 17 bases in between. This CDR3 region has 16 residues. The CDR3 DNA follows: TGTGCCAGCAGCGTAGGCATGTCGGCAGGGGATACTGAAGCTTTCTTT. Translation: CASSVGMSAGDTEAFF.

The chain has TRBV6-4 and TRBJ2-2; the match to TRBD1 covers 8 bases. Germline V lookup: CDR1 MRHNA, CDR2 SNTAGT. V shed 0 bases, J shed 6 bases, and the junction held 6 bases outside the gene matches. The CDR3 length is 16 residues. The CDR3 DNA follows: TGTGCCAGCAGTGACTCGGCAGGGGGCGAAGCCGGGGAGCTGTTTTTT. This translates into CASSDSAGGEAGELFF.

The CDR3 sequence is CASSLHRGADEQYF. The DNA of the CDR3 is TGTGCCAGCAGCTTACACAGGGGCGCCGACGAGCAGTACTTC. The chain is built from TRBV7-9 and TRBJ2-7, with 7 nucleotides matching TRBD1. Germline CDR1 SEHNR, CDR2 FQNEAQ (reference sequence). Unmatched junction bases numbered 6, after V lost 2 bases and J lost 5 bases. The CDR3 consists of 14 residues.

The rearrangement joins TRBV29-1 to TRBJ2-1; a possible D gene is TRBD2 (6 bases). V was trimmed by 1 base and J by 2 bases, leaving 12 bases between them. CDR3 length equals 15 residues. The germline gives CDR1 SQVTM, CDR2 ANQGSEA. The CDR3 DNA is TGCAGCGTTGAAGGGTTCGCTAGCGCCTACAATGAGCAGTTCTTC. This codes for CSVEGFASAYNEQFF.

This chain links TRBV7-9 with TRBJ2-1; 10 nucleotides line up with TRBD2. J lost 3 bases, V lost 5 bases, and 4 bases had no gene match. The CDR3 runs to 15 residues. The V gene's germline CDR1 is SEHNR and CDR2 FQNEAQ (reference sequence). CDR3 residues: CASSSVAGGYNEQFF. Here the CDR3 DNA reads TGTGCCAGCAGCAGTGTAGCGGGGGGCTACAATGAGCAGTTCTTC.

This rearrangement joins TRBV5-4 to TRBJ2-2; 13 bases fit TRBD2. Per the germline V gene, CDR1 is SGHNT and CDR2 is YYREEE (reference sequence). The CDR3 is 17 residues long. V dropped 6 bases and J dropped 4; count of bases not matched to a gene: 9. This CDR3 reads CASTTILAGGVTGELFF. CDR3 nucleotide sequence: TGTGCCAGCACCACAATACTAGCGGGAGGGGTCACCGGGGAGCTGTTTTTT.

This clone was detected only once. The chain carries TRBV30 and TRBJ2-7; 12 bases fit TRBD1. Germline V gene lookup returns CDR1 GTSNPN and CDR2 SVGIG (reference sequence). The CDR3 loop spans 13 amino acids. V lost 5 bases, J lost 4 bases, and 3 bases stayed unmatched. CDR3 sequence: CAWGTGGPYEQYF. CDR3 bases: TGTGCCTGGGGGACAGGGGGCCCATACGAGCAGTACTTC.

This chain uses TRBV6-5 with TRBJ2-5; a weak D match, TRBD1 (6 bases). The CDR3 loop spans 14 amino acids. The germline V gene has CDR1 MNHEY and CDR2 SVGAGI. Trimming removed 6 bases from V and 5 bases from J, with 16 bases in between. Here the CDR3 reads CASSLLGARETQYF. For the CDR3, the DNA is TGTGCCAGCAGCTTACTGGGGGCGCGGGAGACCCAGTACTTC.